This T cell receptor beta chain was captured in a study of blood T cell repertoires in COVID-19. Study at large: Acute and convalescent COVID-19 specimens originated in the United States, Italy and Spain. From T cells, B-cell-depleted T cells, or PBMCs came the material, which was cDNA or gDNA.

Original handling: Amplification from reference gene primers served as the basis for estimated nucleated cell counts. Produced via immunoSEQ multiplex PCR; TCRdb's table is partial and in-frame only. V, J and clone size reflect that table, while D and trimming were determined from the DNA. This table holds about 170,000 clones, around 74% found once. This receptor was identified in a woman aged 80 or older with acute or convalescent COVID-19. Source material: peripheral blood.

In nucleotides, the CDR3 is TGTGCCAGCAGTTATCTGGAGAAAGAGACCCAGTACTTC. The encoded protein is CASSYLEKETQYF. The J gene is TRBJ2-5, the V gene TRBV6-5; D remains ambiguous. This CDR3 region has 13 residues. CDR1 and CDR2 (germline): MNHEY, SVGAGI. Trimming cost V 3 bases and J 3 bases, with 8 bases left between them.